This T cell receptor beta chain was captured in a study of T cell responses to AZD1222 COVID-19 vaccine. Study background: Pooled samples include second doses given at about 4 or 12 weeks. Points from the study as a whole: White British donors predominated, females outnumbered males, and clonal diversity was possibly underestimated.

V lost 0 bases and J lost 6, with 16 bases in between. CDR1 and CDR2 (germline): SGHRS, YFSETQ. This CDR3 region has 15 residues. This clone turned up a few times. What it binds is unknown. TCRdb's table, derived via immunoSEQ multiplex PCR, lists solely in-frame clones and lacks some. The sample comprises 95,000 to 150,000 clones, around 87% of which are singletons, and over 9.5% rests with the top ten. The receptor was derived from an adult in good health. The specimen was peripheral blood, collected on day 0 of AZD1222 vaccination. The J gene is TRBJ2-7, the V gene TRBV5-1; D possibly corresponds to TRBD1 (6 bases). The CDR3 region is CASSLGTAREGEQYF. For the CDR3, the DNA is TGCGCCAGCAGCTTGGGGACAGCCCGAGAAGGCGAGCAGTACTTC.